Below, 9 T cell receptor beta chains from the same sample are listed, as sequenced in a study of blood T cell repertoires in COVID-19. Sequencing was performed with immunoSEQ multiplex PCR; in TCRdb, only in-frame clones are kept and a portion is missing. The repertoire holds about 170,000 clones, with about 87% as singletons. Sequences were obtained from peripheral blood. These receptors came from a man in his 60s with acute or convalescent COVID-19.

This clone was seen a single time. The genes are TRBV7-2 and TRBJ2-1, with TRBD2 identical over 11 bases. The junction had 3 bases not matched to a gene; V was cut back by 6 bases and J by 2 bases. Germline V gene lookup returns CDR1 SGHTA and CDR2 FQGNSA. The CDR3 is made up of 15 amino acids. The DNA for the CDR3 is TGTGCCAGCAGTCTAGCGGGGGGAACCTACAATGAGCAGTTCTTC. Amino acids: CASSLAGGTYNEQFF.

The chain employs TRBV9 and TRBJ2-2; D not certain. CDR3 length equals 14 residues. Trimming left V 0 bases short and J 4 bases short, with 7 bases between. Germline values: CDR1 SGDLS, CDR2 YYNGEE. Here the CDR3 DNA reads TGTGCCAGCAGCGTAGTAACGGGCACCGGGGAGCTGTTTTTT. Its protein product is CASSVVTGTGELFF.

The table lists this clone with a count of one. Here the CDR3 DNA reads TGTGCCAGCTCGAGACAGGGCGGGGACTACAATGAGCAGTTCTTC. Amino acid sequence: CASSRQGGDYNEQFF. The rearrangement joins TRBV18 to TRBJ2-1, with a possible D match to TRBD1 (7 bases). CDR3 length: 15 amino acids. The V and J ends lost 6 bases and 3 bases respectively, with 15 bases between them. Looked up from germline, CDR1 is KGHSH and CDR2 is LQKENI.

This clone has a single count. The rearrangement joins TRBV30 to TRBJ1-2; D is uncertain. CDR1 and CDR2 from the germline V gene are GTSNPN and SVGIG (reference sequence). Trimming shortened V by 4 bases and J by 8 bases, and 17 bases separated the two germline ends. The CDR3 length is 13 residues. The CDR3 here is CAWTRPGLDGYTF. CDR3 coding DNA: TGTGCCTGGACCCGACCCGGACTCGACGGCTACACCTTC.

The V gene is TRBV7-9, the J gene TRBJ1-1, with no clear D. The CDR3 has 13 amino acids. Germline V gives CDR1 SEHNR, CDR2 FQNEAQ (reference sequence). The V and J ends lost 2 bases and 5 bases respectively, with 9 bases between them. The CDR3 nucleotides read TGTGCCAGCAGCTTATCAGGAATGACTGAAGCTTTCTTT. Protein sequence: CASSLSGMTEAFF.

J is TRBJ2-7 and V is TRBV5-6; TRBD2 aligns across 7 bases. The CDR3 is 15 amino acids. Germline values: CDR1 SGHDT, CDR2 YYEEEE. V dropped 4 bases and J dropped 4; count of bases not matched to a gene: 11. The CDR3 loop reads CASSPSGGRRYEQYF. CDR3 sequence (DNA): TGTGCCAGCAGCCCGTCGGGAGGAAGAAGATACGAGCAGTACTTC.

This rearrangement joins TRBV11-3 to TRBJ2-7; 8 bases are shared with TRBD1. V shed 5 bases and J 3 bases; nucleotides not matched to a gene: 3. Germline V gives CDR1 SGHNT, CDR2 YENEEA. The CDR3 totals 13 residues. The CDR3 bases are TGTGCCAGCAGCATCGGACAGGGCTACGAGCAGTACGTC. Translated, it gives CASSIGQGYEQYV.

The chain recombines TRBV10-3 with TRBJ2-7, with D possibly TRBD2 on 5 matching bases. The CDR3 runs to 15 residues. V gave up 0 bases and J gave up 0 bases, with 9 bases separating them. Germline-derived CDR1 and CDR2 are ENHRY and SYGVKD. In DNA form, the CDR3 reads TGTGCCATCAGTGAGTCGGGTGGGAGCTCCTACGAGCAGTACGTC. Its protein is CAISESGGSSYEQYV.

The V gene is TRBV5-1, the J gene TRBJ2-2; D gene uncertain. V lost 0 bases and J lost 1, with 7 bases in between. Per the germline V gene, CDR1 is SGHRS and CDR2 is YFSETQ. This CDR3 is built from 15 residues. The CDR3 DNA is TGCGCCAGCAGCTTGGTGGCAGGGAACACCGGGGAGCTGTTTTTT. Its translation is CASSLVAGNTGELFF.